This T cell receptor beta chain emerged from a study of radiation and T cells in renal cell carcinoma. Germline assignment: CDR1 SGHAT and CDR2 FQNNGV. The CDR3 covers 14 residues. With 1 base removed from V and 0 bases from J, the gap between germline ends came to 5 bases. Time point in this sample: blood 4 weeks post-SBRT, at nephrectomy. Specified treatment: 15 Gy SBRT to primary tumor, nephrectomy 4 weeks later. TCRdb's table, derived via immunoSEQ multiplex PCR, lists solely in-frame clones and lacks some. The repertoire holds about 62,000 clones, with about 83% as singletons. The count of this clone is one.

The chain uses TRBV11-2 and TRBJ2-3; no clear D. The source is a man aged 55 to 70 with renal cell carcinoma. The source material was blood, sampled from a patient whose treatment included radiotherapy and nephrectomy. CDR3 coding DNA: TGTGCCAGCAGCTTAGGGGTCAGCACAGATACGCAGTATTTT. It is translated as CASSLGVSTDTQYF.